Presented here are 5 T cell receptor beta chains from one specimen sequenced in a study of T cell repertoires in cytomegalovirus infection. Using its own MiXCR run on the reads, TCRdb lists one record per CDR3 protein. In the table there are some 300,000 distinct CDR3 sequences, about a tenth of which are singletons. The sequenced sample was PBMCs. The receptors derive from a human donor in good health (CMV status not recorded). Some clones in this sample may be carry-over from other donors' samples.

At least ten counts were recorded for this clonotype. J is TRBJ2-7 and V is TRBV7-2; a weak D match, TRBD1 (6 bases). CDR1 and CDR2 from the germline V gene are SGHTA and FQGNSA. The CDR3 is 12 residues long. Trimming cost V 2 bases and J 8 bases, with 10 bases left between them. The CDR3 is CASSLRQGKQYV. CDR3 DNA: TGTGCCAGCAGCTTACGGCAGGGGAAGCAGTACGTC.

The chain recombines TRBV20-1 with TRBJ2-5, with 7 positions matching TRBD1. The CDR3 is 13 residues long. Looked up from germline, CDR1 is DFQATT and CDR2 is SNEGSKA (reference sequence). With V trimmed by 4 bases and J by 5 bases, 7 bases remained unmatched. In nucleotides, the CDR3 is TGCAGTGCTACCAGACAGGGTAGGGAGACCCAGTACTTC. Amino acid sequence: CSATRQGRETQYF.

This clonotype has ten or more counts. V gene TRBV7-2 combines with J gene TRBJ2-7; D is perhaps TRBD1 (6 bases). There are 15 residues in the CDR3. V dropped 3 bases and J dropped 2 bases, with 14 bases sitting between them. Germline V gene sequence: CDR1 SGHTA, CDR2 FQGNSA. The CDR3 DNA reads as TGTGCCAGCAGCTTTGACAGGCCGGAGACCTACGAGCAGTACTTC. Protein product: CASSFDRPETYEQYF.

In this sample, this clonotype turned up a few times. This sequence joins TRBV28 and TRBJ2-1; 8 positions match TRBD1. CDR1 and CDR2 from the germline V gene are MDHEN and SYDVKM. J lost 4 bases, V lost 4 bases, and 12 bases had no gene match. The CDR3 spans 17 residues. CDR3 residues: CASSSGVGDRRYNEQFF. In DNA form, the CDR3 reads TGTGCCAGCAGTTCGGGGGTAGGGGACAGGAGATACAATGAGCAGTTCTTC.

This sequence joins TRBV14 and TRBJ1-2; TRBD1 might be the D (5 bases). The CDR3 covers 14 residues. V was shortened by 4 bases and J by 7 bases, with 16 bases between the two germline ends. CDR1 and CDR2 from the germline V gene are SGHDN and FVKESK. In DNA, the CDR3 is TGTGCCAGCAGCCGGGCTAGGGGCACAGGTGGCTACACCTTC. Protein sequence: CASSRARGTGGYTF.